This TCR beta chain came from a study of post-analysis software for immune sequencing data. Study at large: The disease courses spanned relapsing-remitting, secondary progressive and progressive-relapsing forms of multiple sclerosis.

The junction had 11 bases not matched to a gene; V was cut back by 8 bases and J by 4 bases. Germline CDR1 is LNHNV and CDR2 is YYDKDF (reference sequence). The CDR3 is 15 residues long. Libraries were made from TCR beta cDNA, and they carried unique molecular identifiers. Once roughly 0.9 to 10 million T cells were used, 400,000 to 550,000 cDNA molecules resulted. TCRdb recomputed calls from the PCR reads with MiXCR, one row per CDR3 protein. The sample records 750,000 to 950,000 distinct CDR3 sequences, under 70% being singletons. Comments on this clonotype: Its antigen is still unknown.

General study points: Controls significantly exceeded multiple sclerosis patients in normalized Chao1 diversity. Patients used about 5 TRBV segments, including TRBV5-6, TRBV5-1 and TRBV20-1, more often than controls. With F measure, samples from one preparation batch clustered together strongly.

The specimen was blood. The chain uses TRBV15 and TRBJ2-5; TRBD1 matches at 9 bases. The sequence derives from a girl aged 5 to 17 with multiple sclerosis. The CDR3 spells CATSYPGQGRETQYF. As DNA, the CDR3 is TGTGCCACCTCCTATCCGGGACAGGGTAGAGAGACCCAGTACTTC.